The T cell receptor beta chain under discussion was sequenced for a study of T-cell reconstitution after alpha-beta-depleted transplantation in children. TCRbeta library preparation incorporated unique molecular identifiers. TCRdb reprocessed the PCR reads via MiXCR and lists one record per CDR3 protein. Of around 440,000 distinct CDR3 sequences in the sample, about 10% were seen once. Ten or more counts support this clonotype. This CDR3 contains 17 residues. Germline values: CDR1 MNHNS, CDR2 SASEGT. V was cut by 0 bases and J by 0 bases, with 9 bases left in between. The specimen was PBMCs, collected before TCRalphabeta/CD19-depleted stem cell transplant. The sequence was obtained from a child under 10 years old with inherited bone marrow failure, due to receive a stem cell transplant. V usage is TRBV6-1 and J usage is TRBJ1-6; no firm D call. CDR3 in amino acids: CASSEAPVTSYNSPLHF. CDR3 sequence (DNA): TGTGCCAGCAGTGAAGCGCCCGTTACCTCCTATAATTCACCCCTCCACTTT.